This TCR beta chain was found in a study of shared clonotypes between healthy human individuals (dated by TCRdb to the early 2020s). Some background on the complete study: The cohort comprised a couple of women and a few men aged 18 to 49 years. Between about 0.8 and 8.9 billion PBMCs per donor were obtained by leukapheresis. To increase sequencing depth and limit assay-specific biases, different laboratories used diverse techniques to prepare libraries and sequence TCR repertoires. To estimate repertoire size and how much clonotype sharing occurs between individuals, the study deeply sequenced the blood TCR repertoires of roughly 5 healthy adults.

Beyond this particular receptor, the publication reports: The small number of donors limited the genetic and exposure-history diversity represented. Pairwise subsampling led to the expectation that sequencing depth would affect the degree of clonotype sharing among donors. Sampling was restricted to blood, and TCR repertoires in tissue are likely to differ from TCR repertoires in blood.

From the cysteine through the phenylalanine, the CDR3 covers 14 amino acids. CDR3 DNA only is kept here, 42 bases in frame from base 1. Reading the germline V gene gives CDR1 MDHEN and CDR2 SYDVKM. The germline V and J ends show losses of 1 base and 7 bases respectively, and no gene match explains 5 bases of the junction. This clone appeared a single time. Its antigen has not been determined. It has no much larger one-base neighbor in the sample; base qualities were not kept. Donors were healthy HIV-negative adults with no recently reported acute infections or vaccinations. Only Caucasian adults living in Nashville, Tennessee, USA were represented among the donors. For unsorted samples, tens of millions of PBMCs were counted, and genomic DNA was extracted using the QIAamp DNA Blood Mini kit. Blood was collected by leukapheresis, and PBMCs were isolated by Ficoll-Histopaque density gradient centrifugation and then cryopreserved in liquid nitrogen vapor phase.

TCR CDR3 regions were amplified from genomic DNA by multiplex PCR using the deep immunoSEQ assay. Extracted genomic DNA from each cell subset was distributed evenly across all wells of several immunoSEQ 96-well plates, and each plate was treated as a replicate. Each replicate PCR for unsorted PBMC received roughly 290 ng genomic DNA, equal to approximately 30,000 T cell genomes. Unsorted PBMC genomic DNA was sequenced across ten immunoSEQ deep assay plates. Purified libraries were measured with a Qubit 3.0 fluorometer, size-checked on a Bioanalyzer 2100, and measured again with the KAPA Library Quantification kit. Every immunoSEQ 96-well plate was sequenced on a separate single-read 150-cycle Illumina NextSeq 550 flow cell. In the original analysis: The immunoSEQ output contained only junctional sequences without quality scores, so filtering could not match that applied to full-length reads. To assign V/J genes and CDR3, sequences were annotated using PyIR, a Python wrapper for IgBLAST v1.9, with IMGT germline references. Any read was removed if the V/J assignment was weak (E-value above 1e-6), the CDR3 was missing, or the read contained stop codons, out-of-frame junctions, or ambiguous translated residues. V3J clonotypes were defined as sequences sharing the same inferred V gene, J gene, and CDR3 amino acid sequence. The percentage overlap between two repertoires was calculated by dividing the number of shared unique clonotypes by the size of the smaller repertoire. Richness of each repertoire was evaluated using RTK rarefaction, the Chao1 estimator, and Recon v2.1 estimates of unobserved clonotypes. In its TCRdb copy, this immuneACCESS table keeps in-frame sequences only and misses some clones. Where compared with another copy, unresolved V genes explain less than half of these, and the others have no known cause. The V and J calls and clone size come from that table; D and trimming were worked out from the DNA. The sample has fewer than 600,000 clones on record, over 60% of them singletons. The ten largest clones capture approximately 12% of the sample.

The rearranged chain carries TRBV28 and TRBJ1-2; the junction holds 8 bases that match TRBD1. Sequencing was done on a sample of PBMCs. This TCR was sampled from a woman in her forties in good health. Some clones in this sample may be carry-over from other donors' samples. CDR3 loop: CASSLSQGAGGYTF. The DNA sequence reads TGTGCCAGCAGTTTATCGCAGGGGGCGGGTGGCTACACCTTC.